Sequencing of this T cell receptor (beta chain) was carried out in a study of blood T cells in healthy people across ages. Sample-barcoded 5' priming and a J-beta primer mix drove a second PCR of about 6 to 11 cycles. TCRdb ran MiXCR on the 5' RACE reads and lists one entry per CDR3 protein. Of 850,000 to 950,000 distinct CDR3 sequences listed, roughly 26% were seen once; the top ten hold around 15%. Many counts were recorded for this clonotype. Its antigen is currently unknown. Looked up from germline, CDR1 is SQVTM and CDR2 is ANQGSEA. The V and J ends lost 7 bases and 10 bases respectively, with 18 bases between them. The CDR3 runs to 12 residues. Whole-study results and caveats: Naive T cell percentage strongly correlated with TCR beta diversity. Naive CD4+ cells and diversity were both higher in long-lived donors than in aged donors.

They isolated at least 7 million PBMCs from each sample. The receptor comes from an elderly woman in good health. Sequencing was carried out using blood. The chain uses TRBV29-1 and TRBJ2-3; D is tentatively TRBD1 or TRBD2 (5 bases each). DNA for the CDR3: TGCAGCGCCGACCCAAGTAGGGGAGCGCAGTATTTT. This codes for CSADPSRGAQYF.